These 14 T cell receptor beta chains were all obtained from the same sample, sequenced in a study of metastatic and nonmetastatic thyroid tumors. No patient had received any treatment before thyroid surgery. TCRdb re-analyzed the PCR reads through MiXCR. The sample records 30,000 to 35,000 clones, 25% to 30% being singletons. Material for sequencing was blood. The receptor source for this set is a female donor with papillary thyroid cancer or a benign thyroid nodule (not recorded which). Some clones in this sample may be carry-over from other donors' samples.

Sample share makes this clone medium-sized. The gene calls are TRBV30 and TRBJ2-7; 12 positions match TRBD1. With 4 bases clipped from V and 7 bases from J, the junction kept 8 bases outside the gene matches. The CDR3 has 14 amino acids. From germline, CDR1 is GTSNPN and CDR2 SVGIG (reference sequence). This CDR3 reads CAWNPGQGAREQYF. As DNA, the CDR3 is TGTGCCTGGAATCCGGGACAGGGGGCCCGGGAGCAGTACTTC. The whole variable domain, remainder taken from reference TRBV30 and TRBJ2-7, is SQTIHQWPATLVQPVGSPLSLECTVEGTSNPNLYWYRQAAGRGLQLLFYSVGIGQISSEVPQNLSASRPQDRQFILSSKKLLLSDSGFYLCAWNPGQGAREQYFGPGTRLTVT.

This clone has at least ten counts. J is TRBJ2-3 and V is TRBV20-1; no clear D. Deletions cut 6 bases from V and 2 bases from J, with 9 bases between. The CDR3 contains 12 residues. Germline V gene data show CDR1 as DFQATT and CDR2 as SNEGSKA (reference sequence). CDR3 region: CSAATPTDTQYF. The DNA of the CDR3 is TGCAGTGCAGCGACCCCCACAGATACGCAGTATTTT.

This clone was seen a few times. This chain connects TRBV6-2 or TRBV6-3 to TRBJ2-1, with D perhaps matching TRBD1 (6 bases). Germline V gene data show CDR1 as MNHEY and CDR2 as SVGEGT. The CDR3 has 13 amino acids. V was pared by 4 bases and J by 10 bases, with 14 bases between. The CDR3 nucleotides are TGTGCCAGCAGTTCCGACGCTGGACAGGAGCAGTTCTTC. Translated: CASSSDAGQEQFF.

This clone has a count of ten or more. V gene TRBV10-3 combines with J gene TRBJ1-2; a possible D gene is TRBD1 (5 bases). The CDR3 covers 17 residues. V was clipped by 4 bases and J by 5 bases, with 23 bases between them. Germline V gives CDR1 ENHRY, CDR2 SYGVKD. CDR3 in amino acids: CAISGGAEPHEGYGYTF. CDR3 coding DNA: TGTGCCATCAGTGGAGGGGCAGAGCCCCATGAGGGGTATGGCTACACCTTC.

The chain carries TRBV20-1 and TRBJ2-4; D is uncertain. CDR3 length equals 17 residues. V was shortened by 3 bases and J by 0 bases, with 18 bases between the two germline ends. Germline CDR1 is DFQATT and CDR2 is SNEGSKA (reference sequence). The CDR3 loop reads CSASDWLGSLAKNIQYF. As DNA, the CDR3 is TGCAGTGCTAGCGATTGGCTTGGTTCGTTAGCCAAAAACATTCAGTACTTC.

In this sample, this clone turned up many times. This sequence joins TRBV30 and TRBJ1-1, with TRBD1 as a possible D gene (5 bases). Germline CDR1 reads GTSNPN; CDR2 reads SVGIG (reference sequence). V lost 0 bases, J lost 0 bases, and 11 bases lay in between. The CDR3 extends over 15 amino acids. The CDR3 coding sequence is TGTGCCTGGAGTGTAGGTGGGGGTATGAACACTGAAGCTTTCTTT. Protein sequence: CAWSVGGGMNTEAFF.

In its sample, this clone was seen once. V and J are TRBV20-1 and TRBJ2-3; D gene uncertain. V gave up 0 bases and J gave up 3 bases, with 4 bases separating them. Germline CDR1 is DFQATT and CDR2 is SNEGSKA (reference sequence). The CDR3 length is 12 residues. The CDR3 bases are TGCAGTGCTAGAGATTTAACAGATACGCAGTATTTT. This encodes CSARDLTDTQYF.

This clone was counted at least ten times. J is TRBJ2-3 and V is TRBV9; D may be TRBD1 or TRBD2 (7 bases each). Trimming left V 2 bases short and J 6 bases short, with 19 bases between. This CDR3 has 16 residues. Germline CDR1 and CDR2: SGDLS and YYNGEE. The CDR3 sequence is CASSVLGGGREDTQYF. Written as DNA, the CDR3 is TGTGCCAGCAGCGTTTTGGGAGGGGGCAGGGAGGATACGCAGTATTTT.

The chain uses TRBV30 and TRBJ2-7; TRBD2 aligns across 13 bases. The germline CDR1 and CDR2 sequences are GTSNPN and SVGIG (reference sequence). J gave up 0 bases and V 1 base, and 12 bases lay outside the gene matches. This CDR3 is built from 19 residues. The CDR3 loop reads CAWSGAAGTSGMSSYEQYF. The CDR3 coding sequence is TGTGCCTGGAGTGGCGCGGCCGGGACTAGCGGGATGAGCTCCTACGAGCAGTACTTC.

Notes on this clone: The junction departs from germline at one end; a sequencing error may be responsible. V and J are TRBV5-1 and TRBJ2-7, with 7 bases identical to TRBD1. CDR1 is SGHRS and CDR2 is YFSETQ in the germline V gene. This CDR3 has 15 residues. The CDR3 region is CTSSLELGGWYEQYF. CDR3 bases: TGCACCAGCAGCTTGGAACTAGGGGGCTGGTACGAACAGTACTTC.

This chain uses TRBV5-1 with TRBJ2-7; 9 nucleotides align to TRBD1. With 7 bases clipped from V and 3 bases from J, the junction kept 2 bases outside the gene matches. Germline CDR1 and CDR2: SGHRS and YFSETQ. This CDR3 region has 12 residues. CDR3 sequence reads: CASRQGGYEQYF. As DNA, the CDR3 is TGCGCCAGCCGACAGGGGGGCTACGAGCAGTACTTC.

A word on this clone: A much larger clone differs by one base, so this may be a read error. The V gene is TRBV9, the J gene TRBJ2-2; D possibly matches TRBD1 or TRBD2 (5 bases each). This CDR3 has 15 amino acids. The germline V gene encodes CDR1 SGDLS and CDR2 YYNGEE. CDR3 DNA: TGTGCCAGCAGCCCTAACGTATGGAACACCGGGGACCTGTTTTTT. Its protein product is CASSPNVWNTGDLFF. The whole variable domain, filled in from reference TRBV9 and TRBJ2-2, reads DSGVTQTPKHLITATGQRVTLRCSPRSGDLSVYWYQQSLDQGLQFLIQYYNGEERAKGNILERFSAQQFPDLHSELNLSSLELGDSALYFCASSPNVWNTGDLFFGEGSRLTVL.

This clone showed up many times. The genes are TRBV4-1 and TRBJ2-5, with unresolved D. Per the germline V gene, CDR1 is MGHRA and CDR2 is YSYEKL. Trimming removed 0 bases from V and 5 bases from J, with 7 bases in between. This CDR3 comprises 13 residues. The CDR3 reads CASSQEKEETQYF. DNA of the CDR3: TGCGCCAGCAGCCAAGAGAAGGAGGAGACCCAGTACTTC.

At least ten counts were recorded for this clone. A much larger clone lies a single base off, so this may be a read error. Other nucleotide sequences from this sample produce the same CDR3. The V call is TRBV28, the J call TRBJ2-5; possible D gene TRBD2, 7 bases. Germline CDR1 is MDHEN and CDR2 is SYDVKM. CDR3 length: 13 residues. The CDR3 loop reads CASRGGGRETQYF. CDR3 nucleotide sequence: TGCGCCAGCAGAGGGGGAGGGAGAGAGACCCAGTACTTC.